This T cell receptor beta chain was sequenced during a study of cytomegalovirus exposure and HLA in healthy donors. The PCR employed 60 Vbeta primers together with 13 Jbeta primers. Measured with immunoSEQ multiplex PCR; TCRdb has only the in-frame clones, and not every one. The data show about 100,000 clones, about 68% seen once. V was clipped by 7 bases and J by 5 bases, with 15 bases between them. Germline-derived CDR1 and CDR2 are MNHNS and SASEGT. CDR3 length equals 14 residues. This receptor was identified in a male donor in good health and CMV-seropositive. Sequencing used PBMCs. The V and J genes are TRBV6-1 and TRBJ1-5; D call uncertain. The CDR3 region has the DNA TGTGCCAGCATTGATGGGGAGAGATATCAGCCCCAGCATTTT. Translated, it gives CASIDGERYQPQHF.